What follows are 28 T cell receptor beta chains derived from one specimen sequenced in a study of Ad26.COV2.S vaccination and SARS-CoV-2 variants (TCRdb year 2021). Library preparation employed the immunoSEQ multiplex PCR assay. TCRdb's version of the immuneACCESS table is confined to in-frame rearrangements and falls short of the full clone set. An unresolved V gene accounts for under half of the shortfall where checked; the remainder is of unknown origin. A total of about 350,000 clones appear in this sample, about 87% of them only once. 6.4% of the sample is in the top ten clones. Read against the paper, the sample's treatment or condition label means: some 19 received Ad26.COV2.S at low or high dose, single or two shots; about 5 received placebo; per-sample allocation not given. For vaccine and placebo recipients, repertoires were sequenced using samples collected on day 63 after the first injection.

Specimen: peripheral blood, collected in a trial of Ad26.COV2.S vaccine versus placebo. The origin of the receptors is a person between 18 and 65 years old who received the Ad26.COV2.S COVID-19 vaccine or a placebo.

The chain joins TRBV7-2 to TRBJ1-1, with D possibly TRBD1 on 6 matching bases. The V gene lost 3 bases and the J gene lost 8 bases, with 13 bases spanning the gap. Germline V gene sequence: CDR1 SGHTA, CDR2 FQGNSA. The CDR3 has 13 residues. The CDR3 protein is CASSFDRLVEAFF. The CDR3 DNA is TGTGCCAGCAGCTTCGACAGGCTGGTGGAAGCTTTCTTT.

CDR3 loop: CSVDRSIGYTF. The CDR3 nucleotides are TGCAGCGTTGACAGGAGTATAGGCTACACCTTC. This chain connects TRBV29-1 to TRBJ1-2; no firm D call. The V end was cut by 3 bases, the J end by 8 bases, with 10 bases between. The CDR3 has 11 amino acids. Per germline, CDR1 SQVTM and CDR2 ANQGSEA.

This clone has more than one count but fewer than ten. The chain has TRBV5-6 and TRBJ1-3, with D unclear. CDR1 is SGHDT and CDR2 is YYEEEE in the germline V gene. The CDR3 has 17 amino acids. With 1 base removed from V and 0 bases from J, the gap between germline ends came to 14 bases. The DNA of the CDR3 is TGTGCCAGCAGCTTGAGAGGAACTTTCATCTCTGGAAACACCATATATTTT. It encodes CASSLRGTFISGNTIYF.

This clone was detected once. The chain couples TRBV5-4 to TRBJ2-1; TRBD2 is a possible D gene (6 bases). Germline V gene data show CDR1 as SGHNT and CDR2 as YYREEE (reference sequence). V dropped 4 bases and J dropped 0 bases, with 17 bases sitting between them. This CDR3 contains 17 residues. The CDR3 region has the DNA TGTGCCAGCAGCAAGGACATCGGGGGAAGCTCCTACAATGAGCAGTTCTTC. As protein: CASSKDIGGSSYNEQFF.

The genes are TRBV2 and TRBJ1-2; D possibly corresponds to TRBD1 (6 bases). CDR3 length: 16 residues. Trimming left V 4 bases short and J 2 bases short, with 17 bases between. From germline, CDR1 is SNHLY and CDR2 FYNNEI. CDR3 residues: CASSAWSGVLNYGYTF. Here the CDR3 DNA reads TGTGCCAGCAGTGCTTGGTCAGGGGTTTTAAACTATGGCTACACCTTC.

The chain carries TRBV7-2 and TRBJ2-1; maybe TRBD2 (5 bases). The ends were cut back, 0 bases at V and 5 bases at J, with 14 bases in the middle. This CDR3 is 16 amino acids long. Germline V CDR1 and CDR2: SGHTA, FQGNSA. Here the CDR3 reads CASSLAVSSTNNEQFF. The CDR3 bases are TGTGCCAGCAGCTTAGCCGTAAGCTCGACTAACAATGAGCAGTTCTTC.

V usage is TRBV9 and J usage is TRBJ2-2; no clear D. V lost 6 bases, J lost 1 base, and 16 bases lay in between. Germline CDR1 SGDLS, CDR2 YYNGEE. The CDR3 has 16 residues. CDR3 nucleotide sequence: TGTGCCAGCAACCCCTCAGCTGTAGGGAACACCGGGGAGCTGTTTTTT. It translates to CASNPSAVGNTGELFF. Variable domain in full (rest from reference TRBV9 and TRBJ2-2): DSGVTQTPKHLITATGQRVTLRCSPRSGDLSVYWYQQSLDQGLQFLIQYYNGEERAKGNILERFSAQQFPDLHSELNLSSLELGDSALYFCASNPSAVGNTGELFFGEGSRLTVL.

This chain links TRBV7-3 with TRBJ2-1, with D possibly matching TRBD1 (5 bases). Germline V lookup: CDR1 SGHTA, CDR2 FQGTGA. V was clipped by 5 bases and J by 9 bases, with 17 bases between them. The CDR3 spans 14 residues. This chain's CDR3 is CASSAVQGYGEQFF. In nucleotides, the CDR3 is TGTGCCAGCAGCGCCGTTCAGGGCTACGGTGAGCAGTTCTTC.

The chain is built from TRBV7-2 and TRBJ1-2; D perhaps matches TRBD1 (6 bases). The length of the CDR3 is 18 residues. The germline V gene has CDR1 SGHTA and CDR2 FQGNSA. Trimming took off 2 bases at V and 4 bases at J, with 23 bases between the two ends. The CDR3 loop reads CASSLRPSDRYGSYGYTF. The DNA of the CDR3 is TGTGCCAGCAGCTTAAGGCCAAGCGACAGGTACGGATCCTATGGCTACACCTTC.

This clone was picked up many times. The CDR3 nucleotides read TGTGCCAGCAGCCAGTTAGGGGGATCTGGGGCCAACGTCCTGACTTTC. This gives the protein CASSQLGGSGANVLTF. The gene calls are TRBV3-1 (or the pseudogene TRBV3-2) and TRBJ2-6; D may be TRBD1 (6 bases). The germline V gene encodes CDR1 LGHDT and CDR2 YNNKEL (reference sequence). Deletions cut 3 bases from V and 1 base from J, with 10 bases between. This CDR3 contains 16 residues.

Written as DNA, the CDR3 is TGTGCCAGCAGCTTAGGGCAGGTTCATAACTATGGCTACACCTTC. Translated, it gives CASSLGQVHNYGYTF. J is TRBJ1-2 and V is TRBV11-2; D not resolved. Trimming took off 1 base at V and 1 base at J, with 10 bases between the two ends. The V gene's germline CDR1 is SGHAT and CDR2 FQNNGV. The CDR3 loop spans 15 amino acids.

The V gene is TRBV5-1, the J gene TRBJ2-5, with a possible D match to TRBD2 (5 bases). This CDR3 spans 14 amino acids. Per the germline V gene, CDR1 is SGHRS and CDR2 is YFSETQ. The germline V and J ends were trimmed by 4 bases and 5 bases, with 15 bases remaining between them. DNA for the CDR3: TGCGCCAGCAGCCCTCGGAGGCCTTGGGAGACCCAGTACTTC. Translation gives CASSPRRPWETQYF.

The chain couples TRBV6-1 to TRBJ1-6; D remains ambiguous. From germline, CDR1 is MNHNS and CDR2 SASEGT. This CDR3 comprises 17 residues. V was cut by 0 bases and J by 4 bases, with 13 bases left in between. The CDR3 is CASSEALLGEYNSPLHF. The CDR3 DNA reads as TGTGCCAGCAGTGAAGCGCTTCTTGGAGAATATAATTCACCCCTCCACTTT.

This clone showed up just once. The chain links TRBV5-1 to TRBJ2-5; D is possibly TRBD2 (5 bases). The CDR3 has 14 residues. Germline V gene lookup returns CDR1 SGHRS and CDR2 YFSETQ. V was clipped by 3 bases and J by 4 bases, with 13 bases between them. Written as DNA, the CDR3 is TGCGCCAGCAGCTATGCGACGGGAAGAGAGACCCAGTACTTC. It specifies CASSYATGRETQYF. The full variable domain, in which reference TRBV5-1 and TRBJ2-5 provide the parts outside the CDR3, is KAGVTQTPRYLIKTRGQQVTLSCSPISGHRSVSWYQQTPGQGLQFLFEYFSETQRNKGNFPGRFSGRQFSNSRSEMNVSTLELGDSALYLCASSYATGRETQYFGPGTRLLVL.

V and J are TRBV21-1 and TRBJ1-2. TRBV21-1 is an annotated pseudogene. The CDR3 covers 17 residues. CDR3 in DNA: TGTGCCAGCAGCAAAGGGCCTCCCGGGAGATGGAACTATGGCTACACCTTC. Translating it yields CASSKGPPGRWNYGYTF.

The chain recombines TRBV5-1 with TRBJ1-1, with D unresolved. Trimming shortened V by 3 bases and J by 1 base, and 4 bases separated the two germline ends. CDR1 is SGHRS and CDR2 is YFSETQ in the germline V gene. The CDR3 is 12 residues long. DNA for the CDR3: TGCGCCAGCAGCTACGGGAACACTGAAGCTTTCTTT. Protein product: CASSYGNTEAFF.

This chain joins TRBV20-1 and TRBJ2-1; D unresolved. CDR1 is DFQATT, CDR2 SNEGSKA, per germline (reference sequence). CDR3 length: 11 residues. Deletions cut 0 bases from V and 6 bases from J, with 3 bases between. The CDR3, as DNA: TGCAGTGCTAGAGATCCCAATGAGCAGTTCTTC. This encodes CSARDPNEQFF.

The chain couples TRBV9 to TRBJ2-2, with 11 bases that match TRBD1. Trimming removed 2 bases from V and 0 bases from J; junction bases left unmatched: 3. The CDR3 is made up of 17 amino acids. CDR1 and CDR2 (germline): SGDLS, YYNGEE. CDR3: CASSVPGQGANTGELFF. The CDR3 nucleotides read TGTGCCAGCAGCGTTCCGGGACAGGGGGCGAACACCGGGGAGCTGTTTTTT.

The rearrangement joins TRBV5-4 to TRBJ1-2; D might be TRBD1 (5 bases). Germline V gives CDR1 SGHNT, CDR2 YYREEE (reference sequence). The ends were cut back, 6 bases at V and 6 bases at J, with 12 bases in the middle. The CDR3 contains 12 residues. CDR3 region: CASTAGLNGYTF. In DNA, the CDR3 is TGTGCCAGCACGGCAGGGCTTAATGGCTACACCTTC.

The rearrangement links TRBV20-1 to TRBJ1-4, with 10 nucleotides matching TRBD1. The CDR3 is made up of 16 amino acids. Germline V lookup: CDR1 DFQATT, CDR2 SNEGSKA (reference sequence). V lost 3 bases and J lost 3; bases outside the gene matches: 7. DNA for the CDR3: TGCAGTGCTAGTTGGGACAGGGGTCGGGCTAATGAAAAACTGTTTTTT. Translated, it gives CSASWDRGRANEKLFF.

The V and J genes are TRBV9 and TRBJ2-7, with 8 bases that match TRBD1. The CDR3 spans 15 residues. Germline lookup yields CDR1 SGDLS and CDR2 YYNGEE. After removal of 3 bases from V and 5 bases from J, the junction contained 10 bases not matched to a gene. The DNA of the CDR3 is TGTGCCAGCAGCGCAGAGGGGACAGGCGTCAACGAGCAGTACTTC. Protein: CASSAEGTGVNEQYF.

The V gene is TRBV6-2 or TRBV6-3, the J gene TRBJ1-5, with a weak D call TRBD1 (6 bases). Germline-derived CDR1 and CDR2 are MNHEY and SVGEGT. The CDR3 is 15 amino acids. With 5 bases removed from V and 0 bases from J, the gap between germline ends came to 11 bases. The CDR3 here is CASSKTRGSNQPQHF. The CDR3 nucleotides read TGTGCCAGCAGTAAAACCAGGGGTAGCAATCAGCCCCAGCATTTT.

This clone was counted once. The chain uses TRBV24-1 and TRBJ2-3; 12 positions agree with TRBD2. With V trimmed by 3 bases and J by 6 bases, 6 bases remained unmatched. Germline assignment: CDR1 KGHDR and CDR2 SFDVKD. There are 16 residues in the CDR3. The CDR3 reads CATSDPGTSGSDTQYF. The CDR3 DNA is TGTGCCACCAGTGATCCTGGGACTAGCGGGTCTGATACGCAGTATTTT.

The genes are TRBV5-8 and TRBJ1-2; D possibly corresponds to TRBD1 (5 bases). The CDR3 is 14 amino acids. Trimming left V 4 bases short and J 8 bases short, with 18 bases between. Germline CDR1 SGHTS, CDR2 YDEGEE. CDR3 coding DNA: TGTGCCAGCAGCGAACCGGGACGGGTTTACGGCTACACCTTC. Translation: CASSEPGRVYGYTF.

The chain carries TRBV7-8 and TRBJ1-4, with a possible D match to TRBD1 (5 bases). The CDR3 has 14 residues. Germline V CDR1 and CDR2: SGHVS, FQNEAQ. Trimming removed 5 bases at V and 0 bases at J, with 7 bases between. The DNA of the CDR3 is TGTGCCAGCAGCCCGACAGCAACTAATGAAAAACTGTTTTTT. Translated: CASSPTATNEKLFF. The full variable domain, with the rest looked up from reference TRBV7-8 and TRBJ1-4, is GAGVSQSPRYKVAKRGQDVALRCDPISGHVSLFWYQQALGQGPEFLTYFQNEAQLDKSGLPSDRFFAERPEGSVSTLKIQRTQQEDSAVYLCASSPTATNEKLFFGSGTQLSVL.

The CDR3 loop reads CASSTGYLANYEQYF. The DNA for the CDR3 is TGTGCCAGCAGTACAGGCTACCTAGCCAACTACGAGCAGTACTTC. The J gene is TRBJ2-7, the V gene TRBV6-2 or TRBV6-3, with D possibly being TRBD1 or TRBD2 (5 bases each). Germline loops: CDR1 MNHEY, CDR2 SVGEGT. The CDR3 sequence is 15 residues long. V was shortened by 5 bases and J by 3 bases, with 17 bases between the two germline ends.

The V gene is TRBV27, the J gene TRBJ1-3, with TRBD1 as a possible D gene (5 bases). Germline CDR1 reads MNHEY; CDR2 reads SMNVEV (reference sequence). The CDR3 consists of 16 residues. V lost 2 bases and J 8 bases, leaving 19 bases between the germline ends. CDR3 region: CASSLNLPGLGDTIYF. CDR3 DNA sequence: TGTGCCAGCAGTTTAAATCTGCCGGGTTTAGGGGACACCATATATTTT.

The V and J genes are TRBV11-3 and TRBJ2-3; possibly TRBD2 for D (6 bases). Between the trimmed V and J ends, which lost 5 bases and 4 bases, there was a span of 16 bases. CDR1 SGHNT and CDR2 YENEEA come from the germline V gene. This CDR3 is 15 amino acids long. Here the CDR3 reads CASSNTGGGADTQYF. In nucleotides, the CDR3 is TGTGCCAGCAGCAACACCGGGGGTGGGGCAGATACGCAGTATTTT.